This is a list of T cell receptor beta chains from one sample in a study of vaccination and CD4 T cells after COVID-19. MiXCR, run by TCRdb on the PCR reads, gives a single entry per CDR3 protein. The profile shows 25,000 or so distinct CDR3 sequences, roughly 45% of them singletons. The sequenced sample was CD4+ T cells from blood, obtained about 7 months after SARS-CoV-2 vaccination. These receptors were obtained from a human donor who had recovered from COVID-19. Each CDR3 is given with its conserved first and last residue. The order of the fields is J gene, clone size, CDR3 length, D gene, V gene, CDR3 DNA, CDR3 protein. The D gene is left open where the match is weak. Size is omitted from some rows. Given values are once, few, many or a class for expanded clones.

j_call: TRBJ1-2; clone_size: NA; cdr3_length: 15; d_call: NA; v_call: TRBV10-3; cdr3_nt: TGTGCCATCAGTGAGTCGTCGCCTAACTATGGAGGCTACACCTTC; cdr3_aa: CAISESSPNYGGYTF
j_call: TRBJ2-2; clone_size: NA; cdr3_length: 16; d_call: NA; v_call: TRBV19; cdr3_nt: TGTGCCAGTAGTTTAGGCGGGGGCGTCGGCACCGGGGAGCTGTTTTTT; cdr3_aa: CASSLGGGVGTGELFF
j_call: TRBJ2-7; clone_size: NA; cdr3_length: 13; d_call: NA; v_call: TRBV12-3/TRBV12-4; cdr3_nt: TGTGCCAGCAGTTGGGGCGGAGTCTACGAGCAGTACTTC; cdr3_aa: CASSWGGVYEQYF
j_call: TRBJ2-1; clone_size: NA; cdr3_length: 15; d_call: NA; v_call: TRBV19; cdr3_nt: TGTGCCAGTAGTATGGGGGCAGGGTACTACAATGAGCAGTTCTTC; cdr3_aa: CASSMGAGYYNEQFF
j_call: TRBJ2-7; clone_size: NA; cdr3_length: 14; d_call: NA; v_call: TRBV7-6; cdr3_nt: TGTGCCAGCAGCCCGTCAGGCCCTTCCTACGAGCAGTACTTC; cdr3_aa: CASSPSGPSYEQYF
j_call: TRBJ1-1; clone_size: few; cdr3_length: 13; d_call: NA; v_call: TRBV6-1; cdr3_nt: TGTGCCAGCAGTAGAAGCACTCACACTGAAGCTTTCTTT; cdr3_aa: CASSRSTHTEAFF
j_call: TRBJ2-3; clone_size: NA; cdr3_length: 13; d_call: NA; v_call: TRBV27; cdr3_nt: TGTGCCAGCAGTTTATCGTCCTCAGATACGCAGTATTTT; cdr3_aa: CASSLSSSDTQYF
j_call: TRBJ2-7; clone_size: once; cdr3_length: 12; d_call: NA; v_call: TRBV10-3; cdr3_nt: TGTGCCATCAGTGGTGTGAGCTACGAGCAGTACTTC; cdr3_aa: CAISGVSYEQYF
j_call: TRBJ1-2; clone_size: NA; cdr3_length: 13; d_call: NA; v_call: TRBV20-1; cdr3_nt: TGCAGTGCTGCCCCGGGGTTCAACTATGGCTACACCTTC; cdr3_aa: CSAAPGFNYGYTF
j_call: TRBJ1-1; clone_size: NA; cdr3_length: 14; d_call: NA; v_call: TRBV6-2/TRBV6-3; cdr3_nt: TGTGCCAGCAGTTACGGGACTAAAAACACTGAAGCTTTCTTT; cdr3_aa: CASSYGTKNTEAFF
j_call: TRBJ2-1; clone_size: NA; cdr3_length: 15; d_call: TRBD2; v_call: TRBV11-2; cdr3_nt: TGTGCCAGCAGCTTAGAGTGGTTAGCGGGAAGTGAGCAGTTCTTC; cdr3_aa: CASSLEWLAGSEQFF
j_call: TRBJ1-5; clone_size: once; cdr3_length: 15; d_call: NA; v_call: TRBV6-1; cdr3_nt: TGTGCCAGCAGTGTCCCACTAGGGGTGTTAGTGCCCCAGCATTTT; cdr3_aa: CASSVPLGVLVPQHF
j_call: TRBJ1-1; clone_size: NA; cdr3_length: 15; d_call: NA; v_call: TRBV28; cdr3_nt: TGTGCCAGCAGGGAGGGGGGCGGAGGAAACACTGAAGCTTTCTTT; cdr3_aa: CASREGGGGNTEAFF
j_call: TRBJ2-1; clone_size: NA; cdr3_length: 15; d_call: TRBD2; v_call: TRBV6-1; cdr3_nt: TGTGCCAGCAGCTTCGGACTAGCGGCCTACAATGAGCAGTTCTTC; cdr3_aa: CASSFGLAAYNEQFF
j_call: TRBJ1-6; clone_size: NA; cdr3_length: 15; d_call: NA; v_call: TRBV6-1; cdr3_nt: TGTGCCAGCAGTGACCGGGTTCCCATTAATTCACCCCTCCACTTT; cdr3_aa: CASSDRVPINSPLHF
j_call: TRBJ2-3; clone_size: few; cdr3_length: 15; d_call: TRBD2; v_call: TRBV6-4; cdr3_nt: TGTGCCAGCAGTGACGGGACTAGCAGCACAGATACGCAGTATTTT; cdr3_aa: CASSDGTSSTDTQYF
j_call: TRBJ2-3; clone_size: NA; cdr3_length: 15; d_call: NA; v_call: TRBV19; cdr3_nt: TGTGCCAGCACAGGTTTAGAGTCTAGCACAGATACGCAGTATTTT; cdr3_aa: CASTGLESSTDTQYF
j_call: TRBJ2-1; clone_size: NA; cdr3_length: 13; d_call: TRBD2; v_call: TRBV15; cdr3_nt: TGTGCCACCAGGACTAGCGGGGGCAATGAGCAGTTCTTC; cdr3_aa: CATRTSGGNEQFF
j_call: TRBJ1-1; clone_size: NA; cdr3_length: 15; d_call: NA; v_call: TRBV20-1; cdr3_nt: TGCAGTGCCACCATCACCGGGACCATGAACACTGAAGCTTTCTTT; cdr3_aa: CSATITGTMNTEAFF
j_call: TRBJ2-5; clone_size: few; cdr3_length: 13; d_call: NA; v_call: TRBV25-1; cdr3_nt: TGTGCCAGCAGGGAGGCACTCCAAGAGACCCAGTACTTC; cdr3_aa: CASREALQETQYF
j_call: TRBJ1-2; clone_size: NA; cdr3_length: 13; d_call: TRBD1; v_call: TRBV28; cdr3_nt: TGTGCCAGCAGTTTGCACGACAGGGGAATCTACACCTTC; cdr3_aa: CASSLHDRGIYTF
j_call: TRBJ2-3; clone_size: few; cdr3_length: 14; d_call: NA; v_call: TRBV24-1; cdr3_nt: TGTGCCACCAGTGACCCCACTCGGACAGATACGCAGTATTTT; cdr3_aa: CATSDPTRTDTQYF
j_call: TRBJ2-2; clone_size: few; cdr3_length: 20; d_call: TRBD2; v_call: TRBV7-3; cdr3_nt: TGTGCCAGCAGCTTATTCAAGCCTGAGGTGGTAGCGGGATTTGCCGGGGAGCTGTTTTTT; cdr3_aa: CASSLFKPEVVAGFAGELFF
j_call: TRBJ1-5; clone_size: NA; cdr3_length: 15; d_call: NA; v_call: TRBV20-1; cdr3_nt: TGCAGTGCTAGCAAAGGTGGTTATAGCAATCAGCCCCAGCATTTT; cdr3_aa: CSASKGGYSNQPQHF
j_call: TRBJ1-2; clone_size: NA; cdr3_length: 12; d_call: NA; v_call: TRBV28; cdr3_nt: TGTGCCAGCTCGGGGGGGTACTATGGCTACACCTTC; cdr3_aa: CASSGGYYGYTF
j_call: TRBJ2-2; clone_size: NA; cdr3_length: 15; d_call: NA; v_call: TRBV28; cdr3_nt: TGTGCCAGCAGTCACTTGACTTCCACCCCCGGGGAGCTGTTTTTT; cdr3_aa: CASSHLTSTPGELFF
j_call: TRBJ2-1; clone_size: NA; cdr3_length: 16; d_call: TRBD2; v_call: TRBV7-6; cdr3_nt: TGTGCCAGCAGTCCATGGACTAGCGGGGATAACAATGAGCAGTTCTTC; cdr3_aa: CASSPWTSGDNNEQFF
j_call: TRBJ2-7; clone_size: NA; cdr3_length: 16; d_call: NA; v_call: TRBV6-5; cdr3_nt: TGTGCCAGCAGTTACCCCGGGACGACTCAAGGCTACGAGCAGTACTTC; cdr3_aa: CASSYPGTTQGYEQYF